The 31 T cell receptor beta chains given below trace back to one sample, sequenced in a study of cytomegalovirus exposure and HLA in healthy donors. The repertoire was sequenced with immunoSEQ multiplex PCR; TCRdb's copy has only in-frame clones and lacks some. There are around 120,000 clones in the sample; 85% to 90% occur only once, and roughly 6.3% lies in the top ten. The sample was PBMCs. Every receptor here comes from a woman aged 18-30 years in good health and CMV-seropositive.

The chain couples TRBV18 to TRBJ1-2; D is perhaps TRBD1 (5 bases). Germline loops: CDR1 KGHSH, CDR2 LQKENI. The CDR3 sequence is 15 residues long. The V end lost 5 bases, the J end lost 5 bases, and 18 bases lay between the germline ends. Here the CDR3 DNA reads TGTGCCAGCTCATCGACAACGGGGGGAGTTTATGGCTACACCTTC. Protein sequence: CASSSTTGGVYGYTF.

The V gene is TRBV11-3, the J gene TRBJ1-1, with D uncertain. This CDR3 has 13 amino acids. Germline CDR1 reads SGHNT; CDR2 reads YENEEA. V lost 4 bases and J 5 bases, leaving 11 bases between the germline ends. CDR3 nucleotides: TGTGCCAGCAGCTCCGGGAGAGGGACTGAAGCTTTCTTT. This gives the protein CASSSGRGTEAFF. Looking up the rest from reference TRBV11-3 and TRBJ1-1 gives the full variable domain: EAGVVQSPRYKIIEKKQPVAFWCNPISGHNTLYWYLQNLGQGPELLIRYENEEAVDDSQLPKDRFSAERLKGVDSTLKIQPAELGDSAVYLCASSSGRGTEAFFGQGTRLTVV.

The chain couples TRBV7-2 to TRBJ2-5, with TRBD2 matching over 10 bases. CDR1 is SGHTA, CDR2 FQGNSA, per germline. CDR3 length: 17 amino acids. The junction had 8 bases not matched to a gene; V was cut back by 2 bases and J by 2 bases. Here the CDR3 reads CASSLSSSLAGQETQYF. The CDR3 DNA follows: TGTGCCAGCAGCTTATCTAGTTCACTAGCGGGACAAGAGACCCAGTACTTC. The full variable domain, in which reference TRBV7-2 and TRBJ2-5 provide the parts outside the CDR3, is GAGVSQSPSNKVTEKGKDVELRCDPISGHTALYWYRQSLGQGLEFLIYFQGNSAPDKSGLPSDRFSAERTGGSVSTLTIQRTQQEDSAVYLCASSLSSSLAGQETQYFGPGTRLLVL.

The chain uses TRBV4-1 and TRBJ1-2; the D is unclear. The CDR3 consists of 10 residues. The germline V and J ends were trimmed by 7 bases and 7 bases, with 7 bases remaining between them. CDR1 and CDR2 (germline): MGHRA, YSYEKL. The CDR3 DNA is TGCGCCAGCATTCCGGGTGGCTACACCTTC. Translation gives CASIPGGYTF.

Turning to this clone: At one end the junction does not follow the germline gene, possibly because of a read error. The CDR3: CSVDIEGRYF. In nucleotides, the CDR3 is TGCAGCGTTGATATTGAGGGAAGATACTTC. The chain recombines TRBV29-1 with TRBJ1-2; D gene ambiguous. The CDR3 contains 10 residues. Germline V lookup: CDR1 SQVTM, CDR2 ANQGSEA.

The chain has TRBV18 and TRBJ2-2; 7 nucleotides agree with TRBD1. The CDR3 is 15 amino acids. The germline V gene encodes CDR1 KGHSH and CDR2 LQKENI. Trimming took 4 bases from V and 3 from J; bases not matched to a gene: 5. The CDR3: CASSLDRVHTGELFF. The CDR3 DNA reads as TGTGCCAGCTCACTCGACAGGGTACACACCGGGGAGCTGTTTTTT.

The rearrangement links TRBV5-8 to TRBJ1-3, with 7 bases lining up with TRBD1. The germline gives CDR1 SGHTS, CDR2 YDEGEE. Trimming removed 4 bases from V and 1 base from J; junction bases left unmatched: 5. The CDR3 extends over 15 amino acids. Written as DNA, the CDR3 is TGTGCCAGCAGCCCAGCCAGGGGGTCTGGAAACACCATATATTTT. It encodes CASSPARGSGNTIYF.

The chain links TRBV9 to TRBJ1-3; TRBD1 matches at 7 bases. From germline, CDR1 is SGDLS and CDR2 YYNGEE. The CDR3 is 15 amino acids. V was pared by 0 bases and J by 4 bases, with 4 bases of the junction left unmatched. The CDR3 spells CASSVGQGGGNTIYF. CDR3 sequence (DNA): TGTGCCAGCAGCGTAGGACAGGGTGGAGGAAACACCATATATTTT.

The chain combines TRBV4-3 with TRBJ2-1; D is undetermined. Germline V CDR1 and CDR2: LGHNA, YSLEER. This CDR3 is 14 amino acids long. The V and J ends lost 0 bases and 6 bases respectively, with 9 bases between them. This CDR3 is CASSQDRGSNEQFF. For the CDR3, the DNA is TGCGCCAGCAGCCAAGATCGTGGTAGCAATGAGCAGTTCTTC.

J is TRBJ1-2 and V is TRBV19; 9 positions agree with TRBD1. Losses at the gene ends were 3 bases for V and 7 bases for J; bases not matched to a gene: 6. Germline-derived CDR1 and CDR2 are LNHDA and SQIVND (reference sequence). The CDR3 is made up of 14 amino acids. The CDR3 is CASSILTGGIGYTF. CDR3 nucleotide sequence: TGTGCCAGTAGTATTTTAACAGGGGGCATTGGCTACACCTTC.

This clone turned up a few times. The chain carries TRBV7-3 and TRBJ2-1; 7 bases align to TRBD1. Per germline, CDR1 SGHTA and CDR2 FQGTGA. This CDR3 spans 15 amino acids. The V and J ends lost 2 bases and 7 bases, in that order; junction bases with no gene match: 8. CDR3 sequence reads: CASSLVSGGSNEQFF. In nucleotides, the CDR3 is TGTGCCAGCAGCTTAGTGTCAGGGGGTTCGAATGAGCAGTTCTTC. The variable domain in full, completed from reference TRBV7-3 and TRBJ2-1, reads GAGVSQTPSNKVTEKGKYVELRCDPISGHTALYWYRQSLGQGPEFLIYFQGTGAADDSGLPNDRFFAVRPEGSVSTLKIQRTERGDSAVYLCASSLVSGGSNEQFFGPGTRLTVL.

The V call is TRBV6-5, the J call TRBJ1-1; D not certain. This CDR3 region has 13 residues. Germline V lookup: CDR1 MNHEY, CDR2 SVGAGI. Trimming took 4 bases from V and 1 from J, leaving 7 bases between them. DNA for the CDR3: TGTGCCAGCAGTTTAACAGAGAACACTGAAGCTTTCTTT. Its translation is CASSLTENTEAFF.

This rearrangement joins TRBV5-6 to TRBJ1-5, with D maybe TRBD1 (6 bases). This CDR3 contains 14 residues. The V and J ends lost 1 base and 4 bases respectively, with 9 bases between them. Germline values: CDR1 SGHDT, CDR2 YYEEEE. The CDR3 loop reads CASSLTGTNQPQHF. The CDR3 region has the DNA TGTGCCAGCAGCTTGACAGGGACGAATCAGCCCCAGCATTTT.

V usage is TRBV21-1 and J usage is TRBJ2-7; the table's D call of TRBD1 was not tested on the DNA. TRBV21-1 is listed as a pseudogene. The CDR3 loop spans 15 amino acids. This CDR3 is CASPPRVRAFYEQYF. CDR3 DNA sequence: TGTGCCAGCCCCCCTAGGGTCAGGGCCTTCTACGAGCAGTACTTC.

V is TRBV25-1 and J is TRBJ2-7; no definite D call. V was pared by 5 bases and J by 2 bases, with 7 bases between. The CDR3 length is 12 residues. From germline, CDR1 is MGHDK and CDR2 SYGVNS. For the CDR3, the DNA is TGTGCCAGCAGTACCACTCCCTACGAGCAGTACTTC. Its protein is CASSTTPYEQYF.

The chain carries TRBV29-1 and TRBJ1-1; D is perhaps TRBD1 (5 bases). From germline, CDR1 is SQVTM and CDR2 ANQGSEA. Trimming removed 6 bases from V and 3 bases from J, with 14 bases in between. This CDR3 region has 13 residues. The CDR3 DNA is TGCAGCGTGGCAGGGAGGGCGGACACTGAAGCTTTCTTT. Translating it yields CSVAGRADTEAFF.

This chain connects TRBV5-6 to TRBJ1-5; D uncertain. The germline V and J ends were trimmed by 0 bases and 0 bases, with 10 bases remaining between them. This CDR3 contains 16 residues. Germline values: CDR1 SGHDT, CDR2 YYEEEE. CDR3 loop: CASSLAGKISNQPQHF. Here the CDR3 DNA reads TGTGCCAGCAGCTTGGCGGGAAAAATTAGCAATCAGCCCCAGCATTTT.

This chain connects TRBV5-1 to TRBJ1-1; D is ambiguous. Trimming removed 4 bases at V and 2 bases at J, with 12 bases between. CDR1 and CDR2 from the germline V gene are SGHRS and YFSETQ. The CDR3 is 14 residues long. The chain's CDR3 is CASSVVHFNTEAFF. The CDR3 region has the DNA TGCGCCAGCAGCGTGGTTCACTTTAACACTGAAGCTTTCTTT.

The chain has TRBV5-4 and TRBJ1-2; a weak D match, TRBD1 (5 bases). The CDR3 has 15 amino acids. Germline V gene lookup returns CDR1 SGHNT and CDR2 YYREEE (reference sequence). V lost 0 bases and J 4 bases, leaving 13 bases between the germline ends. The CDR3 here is CASSLGVSGRYGYTF. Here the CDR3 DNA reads TGTGCCAGCAGCTTGGGTGTATCAGGGCGCTATGGCTACACCTTC. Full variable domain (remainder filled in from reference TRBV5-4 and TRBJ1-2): ETGVTQSPTHLIKTRGQQVTLRCSSQSGHNTVSWYQQALGQGPQFIFQYYREEENGRGNFPPRFSGLQFPNYSSELNVNALELDDSALYLCASSLGVSGRYGYTFGSGTRLTVV.

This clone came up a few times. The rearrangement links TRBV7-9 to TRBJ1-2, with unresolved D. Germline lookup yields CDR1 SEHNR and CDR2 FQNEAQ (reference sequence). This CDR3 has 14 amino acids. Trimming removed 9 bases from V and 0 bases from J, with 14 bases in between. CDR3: CASLGSVANYGYTF. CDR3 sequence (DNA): TGTGCCAGTCTAGGGAGTGTAGCTAACTATGGCTACACCTTC. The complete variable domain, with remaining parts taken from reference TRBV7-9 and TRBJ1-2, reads DTGVSQNPRHKITKRGQNVTFRCDPISEHNRLYWYRQTLGQGPEFLTYFQNEAQLEKSRLLSDRFSAERPKGSFSTLEIQRTEQGDSAMYLCASLGSVANYGYTFGSGTRLTVV.

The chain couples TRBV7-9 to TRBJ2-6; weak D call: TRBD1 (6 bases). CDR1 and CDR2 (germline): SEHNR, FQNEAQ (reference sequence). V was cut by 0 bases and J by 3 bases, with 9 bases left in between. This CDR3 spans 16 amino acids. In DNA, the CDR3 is TGTGCCAGCAGCTTAGCTACAGGGTATGGGGCCAACGTCCTGACTTTC. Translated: CASSLATGYGANVLTF.

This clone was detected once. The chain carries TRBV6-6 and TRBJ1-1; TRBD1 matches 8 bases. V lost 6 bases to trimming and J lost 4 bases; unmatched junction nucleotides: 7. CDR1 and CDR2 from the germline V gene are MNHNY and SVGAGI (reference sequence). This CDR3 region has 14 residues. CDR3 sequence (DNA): TGTGCCAGCAGCTCAGGGGGCAGGAGCACTGAAGCTTTCTTT. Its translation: CASSSGGRSTEAFF.

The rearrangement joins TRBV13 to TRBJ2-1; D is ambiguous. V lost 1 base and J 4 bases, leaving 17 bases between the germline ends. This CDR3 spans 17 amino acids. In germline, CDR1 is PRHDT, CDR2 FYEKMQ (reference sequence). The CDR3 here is CASSLEFLGAMYNEQFF. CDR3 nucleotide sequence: TGTGCCAGCAGCTTAGAATTCTTGGGCGCGATGTACAATGAGCAGTTCTTC.

CDR3 nucleotide sequence: TGTGCCATCAGTCGAGACGGAGGGAATGAGCAGTTCTTC. Its protein product is CAISRDGGNEQFF. V usage is TRBV10-3 and J usage is TRBJ2-1; D is possibly TRBD2 (6 bases). The germline V and J ends were trimmed by 5 bases and 7 bases, with 12 bases remaining between them. The CDR3 length is 13 residues. In germline, CDR1 is ENHRY, CDR2 SYGVKD.

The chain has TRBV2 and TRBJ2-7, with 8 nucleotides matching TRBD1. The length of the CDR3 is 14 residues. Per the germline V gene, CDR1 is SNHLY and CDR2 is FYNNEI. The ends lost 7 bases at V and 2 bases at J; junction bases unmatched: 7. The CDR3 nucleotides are TGTGCCAGCACTGACAGGGGAACAGCCTACGAGCAGTACTTC. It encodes CASTDRGTAYEQYF.

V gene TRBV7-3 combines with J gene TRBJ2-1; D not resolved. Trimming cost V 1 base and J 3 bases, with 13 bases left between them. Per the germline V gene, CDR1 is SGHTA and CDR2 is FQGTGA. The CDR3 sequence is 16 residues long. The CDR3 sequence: CASSLNMWAGYNEQFF. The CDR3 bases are TGTGCCAGCAGCTTAAATATGTGGGCCGGCTACAATGAGCAGTTCTTC.

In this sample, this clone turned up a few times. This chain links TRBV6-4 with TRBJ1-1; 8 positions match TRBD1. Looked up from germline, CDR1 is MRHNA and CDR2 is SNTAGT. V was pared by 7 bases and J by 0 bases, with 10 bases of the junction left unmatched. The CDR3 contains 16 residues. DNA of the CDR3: TGTGCCAGCATTCCCCTGGGGACAGGAATGAACACTGAAGCTTTCTTT. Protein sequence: CASIPLGTGMNTEAFF.

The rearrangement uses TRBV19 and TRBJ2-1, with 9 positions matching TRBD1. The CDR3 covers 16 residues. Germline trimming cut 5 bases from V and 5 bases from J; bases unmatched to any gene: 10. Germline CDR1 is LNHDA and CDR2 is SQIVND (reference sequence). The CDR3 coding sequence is TGTGCCAGTAGTGCACTACCGGGACAGGGACACAATGAGCAGTTCTTC. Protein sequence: CASSALPGQGHNEQFF.

As DNA, the CDR3 is TGTGCCAGCAGCGCGGGACAGTGGGTCGAGCAGTACTTC. Its protein product is CASSAGQWVEQYF. The chain couples TRBV9 to TRBJ2-7, with TRBD1 matching 7 bases. Germline V gene lookup returns CDR1 SGDLS and CDR2 YYNGEE. The CDR3 has 13 residues. The V gene end was trimmed by 3 bases and the J gene end by 6 bases; junction bases not matched to a gene: 6.

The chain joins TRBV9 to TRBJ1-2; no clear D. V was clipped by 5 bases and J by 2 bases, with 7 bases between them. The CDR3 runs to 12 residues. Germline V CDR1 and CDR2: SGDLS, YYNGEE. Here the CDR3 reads CASRTENYGYTF. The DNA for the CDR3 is TGTGCCAGCAGGACGGAGAACTATGGCTACACCTTC. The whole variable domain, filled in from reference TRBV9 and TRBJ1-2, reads DSGVTQTPKHLITATGQRVTLRCSPRSGDLSVYWYQQSLDQGLQFLIQYYNGEERAKGNILERFSAQQFPDLHSELNLSSLELGDSALYFCASRTENYGYTFGSGTRLTVV.

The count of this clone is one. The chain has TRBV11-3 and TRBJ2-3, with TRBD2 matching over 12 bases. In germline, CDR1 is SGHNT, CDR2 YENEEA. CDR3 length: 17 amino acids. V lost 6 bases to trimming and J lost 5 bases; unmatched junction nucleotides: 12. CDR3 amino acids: CASSRLWTSGTGDTQYF. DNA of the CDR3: TGTGCCAGCAGTCGATTATGGACTAGCGGGACGGGAGATACGCAGTATTTT.